This paragraph reports one T cell receptor (beta chain). Clones were sequenced by immunoSEQ multiplex PCR, and TCRdb holds only the in-frame ones, with some missing. The table has about 180,000 clones, roughly 89% seen once. The data were taken from a study of blood T cell repertoires in COVID-19. Study information: Spain, Italy and the United States supplied samples that represented acute and convalescent COVID-19.

Those who participated ranged in age from about 18 to 89 years and resided in some 24 US areas. The source of this sequence is a woman in her 40s with acute COVID-19. Material: PBMCs or T cells enriched from blood (not recorded which).

The CDR3 here is CSVALPGTEEAFF. The CDR3 DNA reads as TGCAGCGTGGCACTTCCGGGGACAGAAGAAGCTTTCTTT. The chain employs TRBV29-1 and TRBJ1-1; 7 bases are a match to TRBD1. Per germline, CDR1 SQVTM and CDR2 ANQGSEA. With 6 bases clipped from V and 8 bases from J, the junction kept 12 bases outside the gene matches. The length of the CDR3 is 13 residues.